This TCR beta chain was captured by sequencing in a study of blood T cell repertoires in COVID-19. As for the study in general: Donors in the United States, Italy and Spain gave samples during acute or convalescent COVID-19. T cells, B-cell-depleted T cells, or PBMCs provided the cDNA or gDNA that served as material.

Germline-derived CDR1 and CDR2 are GTSNPN and SVGIG (reference sequence). The CDR3 contains 13 residues. The ends lost 4 bases at V and 7 bases at J; junction bases unmatched: 3. In the original processing: Amplification from reference gene primers served as the basis for estimated nucleated cell counts. Assay: immunoSEQ multiplex PCR; the TCRdb copy retains only in-frame clones and omits some. V, J and clone size were drawn from that table, and D and trimming were deduced from the DNA. Among around 200,000 clones listed, around 80% were seen once. The chain recombines TRBV30 with TRBJ1-5; 11 bases align to TRBD1. The receptor was isolated from a man aged 50-59 years who had recovered from COVID-19. Sequenced material: peripheral blood. The CDR3 DNA follows: TGTGCCTGGACTGGGACAGGGGGGCAGCCCCAGCATTTT. It yields the protein CAWTGTGGQPQHF.